Sequencing of this TCR beta chain was carried out in a study of identical twins (dated by TCRdb to 2016 to 2018). Study-level background: The study deep-sequenced TCR alpha and beta repertoires from monozygotic twins, unrelated adults of various ages and cord blood to test whether fetal clonotypes persist. To rule out contamination, the twin experiments were replicated at different times with different library preparation protocols.

The paper's findings and limits, for the study overall: A weaker excess of twin sharing was found in beta out-of-frame sequences because the signal-to-noise ratio was lowered by fewer shared sequences. Fewer insertions were carried by abundant cord blood beta clonotypes, a similar but weaker trend appeared in young adult naive repertoires, and no such trend appeared in memory repertoires. Because the same donors could not be followed over many years, the conclusions relied on cross-sectional statistical analysis. Zero-insertion analyses could be partly confounded by invariant T cells such as MAIT and iNKT, although diverse VJ usage argued against such confounding for most clonotypes. Compared with coincidental sharing between unrelated individuals, out-of-frame TCR alpha sequences shared between twins had an excess of sequences with low generation probability. In monozygotic twins, recombination models systematically underestimated out-of-frame TCR alpha sharing, but the models matched the sharing seen between unrelated individuals.

About this clonotype itself: No antigen is known for it. Base qualities are not provided; no much larger clone lies one nucleotide away.

Trimming at the junction amounts to 1 base on V and 8 bases on J, and the germline ends lie 17 bases apart. Reading from cysteine to phenylalanine, the CDR3 counts 15 amino acids. The DNA shown is the 45-base CDR3, in frame from base 1. The method was 5' RACE. The sample was run on an Illumina HiSeq 2000. A universal primer binding site was introduced by template switching, and a unique molecular identifier was present in the final cDNA, enabling accurate counting of TCR cDNA molecules. Specific primers in the conserved constant-segment region were used to synthesize first-strand cDNA for the TCR alpha and beta chains. Each cDNA library was double barcoded, with a SMART-Mk sample barcode plus Illumina barcodes, to control for contamination. TruSeq adapter sequences along with Illumina sample barcodes were introduced in two successive PCR steps. The Illumina HiSeq platform was used with custom primers to sequence TCR alpha and beta cDNA libraries. The paper's data handling went like this. MiGEC processed the raw reads to extract unique molecular identifiers, while MiXCR was used to determine the CDR3 positions. Recombination models were inferred per individual with the repgenHMM and IGoR tools using an EM algorithm. Shared clonotype analysis was performed with the tcR package in R, normalizing sharing by the product of cloneset sizes. To study raw recombination free of thymic and clonal selection effects, out-of-frame nonproductive sequences were analyzed. In TCRdb, the public reads were trimmed at Q25 with fastp and aligned with MiXCR, with productive beta chains retained. Duplicate CDR3 protein sequences are folded into a single record with the most common DNA and genes. In this record, the V and J calls reflect TCRdb's handling and not the investigators' own analysis. Within this sample are 410,000 or so distinct CDR3 sequences, with about 18% of them counted one time only. The ten largest account for more than 10% of the sample.

All donors were healthy Caucasians. The study also sequenced three unrelated non-twin adults: a male aged 18 to 29, a male aged 50 to 60 and a female aged 50 to 60. Using Miltenyi CD45RO+ enrichment and human naive T-cell isolation kits, memory (CD45RO+) and naive T cells were isolated from PBMC. The TCR comes from a man aged 50 to 60 in good health. The sequence links TRBV12-3 or TRBV12-4 to TRBJ1-2, and TRBD1 may be the D gene, going by 6 matching bases. Sequencing was performed on naive T cells sorted from blood. Interpreted using the paper, the cell subset or site label stands for: cells isolated with a human naive T-cell isolation kit. The DNA sequence is as follows: TGTGCCAGCAGTTTAGATTGGGCAGGGGCAGGAGGCTACACCTTC. Translated, this is CASSLDWAGAGGYTF.